This T cell receptor beta chain was identified during a study of T-cell memory formation after mild COVID-19. This CDR3 contains 13 residues. With 10 bases removed from V and 10 bases from J, the gap between germline ends came to 20 bases. Per the germline V gene, CDR1 is MGHRA and CDR2 is YSYEKL. To note about this clonotype: Its specificity is not known.

Study results and caveats: The study detected some responding clones in pre-infection memory, suggesting cross-reactive memory joined. Later expanders leaned CD4+, whereas clones that contracted between day 15 and 85 were balanced CD4/CD8. Largely, contracting CD4+ clones fell within CM and EM, and contracting CD8+ clones within EMRA.

Researchers used 5'RACE with constant-segment primers to make TCR alpha and TCR beta cDNA libraries that carry sample barcodes and UMIs. MiXCR was run by TCRdb on the 5' RACE reads, yielding one entry per CDR3 protein. The sample has roughly 340,000 distinct CDR3 sequences, approximately 15% seen once. This sequence joins TRBV4-1 and TRBJ1-5; D might be TRBD1 (5 bases). The clonotype comes from a man younger than 30 who had mild COVID-19 (a few samples of this study predate the infection). Cell type and time point are not known. Sequenced sample: PBMCs or a T cell subset sorted from them (not recorded which). CDR3 in DNA: TGCGCCACCTCCCCCGGGGCAGACCGACCCCAGCATTTT. It yields the protein CATSPGADRPQHF.